This is a list of T cell receptor beta chains from one sample in a study of control samples from healthy donors and cancer patients. Clones were read by immunoSEQ multiplex PCR, and TCRdb kept only the in-frame ones, dropping some. Here the sample spans fewer than 40,000 clones, roughly 94% being singletons. Sequencing input: blood. The receptors shown here come from a man in his 60s in good health. The CDR3 runs from the conserved cysteine through the conserved F or W. The order of the fields is CDR3 protein, CDR3 DNA, CDR3 length, J gene, D gene, V gene, clone size. The D gene is left open where the match is weak. The listing skips clone size in some rows; elsewhere it reads once, few, many or a size class.

CDR3 protein: CASSYFQGEAGNTIYF; CDR3 DNA: TGTGCCAGCAGTTACTTTCAGGGAGAGGCTGGAAACACCATATATTTT; CDR3 length: 16; J gene: TRBJ1-3; D gene: .; V gene: TRBV6-5; clone size: once
CDR3 protein: CASSQDWGTGGHEQYF; CDR3 DNA: TGCGCCAGCAGCCAAGACTGGGGGACAGGGGGTCACGAGCAGTACTTC; CDR3 length: 16; J gene: TRBJ2-7; D gene: TRBD1; V gene: TRBV4-3; clone size: once
CDR3 protein: CASSPQGGYNEQFF; CDR3 DNA: TGTGCCAGCAGTCCACAGGGGGGGTACAATGAGCAGTTCTTC; CDR3 length: 14; J gene: TRBJ2-1; D gene: .; V gene: TRBV6-5; clone size: .
CDR3 protein: CASSPRDRVTGELFF; CDR3 DNA: TGTGCCAGCTCGCCCAGGGACAGGGTGACCGGGGAGCTGTTTTTT; CDR3 length: 15; J gene: TRBJ2-2; D gene: TRBD1; V gene: TRBV18; clone size: .
CDR3 protein: CASSYERALGAQETQYF; CDR3 DNA: TGTGCCAGCAGTTACGAGAGGGCCCTGGGGGCCCAAGAGACCCAGTACTTC; CDR3 length: 17; J gene: TRBJ2-5; D gene: .; V gene: TRBV6-2/TRBV6-3; clone size: .
CDR3 protein: CASSISWGQGNIQYF; CDR3 DNA: TGTGCCAGTAGTATTTCTTGGGGGCAAGGCAACATTCAGTACTTC; CDR3 length: 15; J gene: TRBJ2-4; D gene: .; V gene: TRBV19; clone size: .
CDR3 protein: CASGLSTLAAETQYF; CDR3 DNA: TGTGCTAGTGGTTTGTCCACTTTAGCTGCAGAGACCCAGTACTTC; CDR3 length: 15; J gene: TRBJ2-5; D gene: .; V gene: TRBV12-5; clone size: .
CDR3 protein: CASSWDSYGYTF; CDR3 DNA: TGTGCCAGCAGCTGGGACAGCTATGGCTACACCTTC; CDR3 length: 12; J gene: TRBJ1-2; D gene: TRBD1; V gene: TRBV5-5; clone size: .
CDR3 protein: CASSQRQGSSYNEQFF; CDR3 DNA: TGTGCCAGCAGCCAACGACAGGGGAGCTCCTACAATGAGCAGTTCTTC; CDR3 length: 16; J gene: TRBJ2-1; D gene: TRBD1; V gene: TRBV4-2; clone size: .
CDR3 protein: CASRGDRGRGYTF; CDR3 DNA: TGTGCCAGCAGGGGGGACAGGGGCAGGGGCTACACCTTC; CDR3 length: 13; J gene: TRBJ1-2; D gene: TRBD1; V gene: TRBV28; clone size: .
CDR3 protein: CASSQYRNSNQPQHF; CDR3 DNA: TGCGCCAGCAGCCAATACAGGAATAGCAATCAGCCCCAGCATTTT; CDR3 length: 15; J gene: TRBJ1-5; D gene: .; V gene: TRBV23-1; clone size: few
CDR3 protein: CASSKGQGANYGYTF; CDR3 DNA: TGTGCCAGCAGTAAGGGACAGGGAGCAAACTATGGCTACACCTTC; CDR3 length: 15; J gene: TRBJ1-2; D gene: TRBD1; V gene: TRBV6-5; clone size: .
CDR3 protein: CASSAPTAGTEAFF; CDR3 DNA: TGCGCCAGCAGCGCCCCGACAGCTGGCACTGAAGCTTTCTTT; CDR3 length: 14; J gene: TRBJ1-1; D gene: .; V gene: TRBV4-1; clone size: once
CDR3 protein: CASSSWTGFMHNEQFF; CDR3 DNA: TGTGCCAGCAGCTCGTGGACAGGGTTTATGCACAATGAGCAGTTCTTC; CDR3 length: 16; J gene: TRBJ2-1; D gene: TRBD1; V gene: TRBV7-9; clone size: .
CDR3 protein: CASSWDSSPAGDTQYF; CDR3 DNA: TGCGCCAGCAGCTGGGACAGTAGTCCGGCCGGAGATACGCAGTATTTT; CDR3 length: 16; J gene: TRBJ2-3; D gene: TRBD1; V gene: TRBV5-1; clone size: .
CDR3 protein: CASRRGLAGAMIYEQYF; CDR3 DNA: TGTGCCAGCAGGAGGGGACTAGCGGGGGCGATGATTTACGAGCAGTACTTC; CDR3 length: 17; J gene: TRBJ2-7; D gene: TRBD2; V gene: TRBV5-6; clone size: .
CDR3 protein: CSARALTEAFF; CDR3 DNA: TGCAGTGCTAGAGCCCTCACTGAAGCTTTCTTT; CDR3 length: 11; J gene: TRBJ1-1; D gene: .; V gene: TRBV20-1; clone size: .
CDR3 protein: CASSYFSGDTDTQYF; CDR3 DNA: TGTGCCAGCAGTTACTTTAGCGGGGATACAGATACGCAGTATTTT; CDR3 length: 15; J gene: TRBJ2-3; D gene: TRBD2; V gene: TRBV6-2/TRBV6-3; clone size: .
CDR3 protein: CATSDAQEGLYEQYF; CDR3 DNA: TGTGCCACCAGTGATGCACAGGAAGGGCTTTACGAGCAGTACTTC; CDR3 length: 15; J gene: TRBJ2-7; D gene: .; V gene: TRBV24-1; clone size: .
CDR3 protein: CASSPDSSSGNTIYF; CDR3 DNA: TGTGCCAGCAGCCCGGACAGTTCCTCTGGAAACACCATATATTTT; CDR3 length: 15; J gene: TRBJ1-3; D gene: .; V gene: TRBV14; clone size: .
CDR3 protein: CASSLGDLSNQPQHF; CDR3 DNA: TGTGCCAGCAGCTTAGGTGATCTAAGCAATCAGCCCCAGCATTTT; CDR3 length: 15; J gene: TRBJ1-5; D gene: .; V gene: TRBV7-9; clone size: .
CDR3 protein: CASSPLPIADTQYF; CDR3 DNA: TGTGCCAGCTCACCACTTCCGATTGCCGATACGCAGTATTTT; CDR3 length: 14; J gene: TRBJ2-3; D gene: .; V gene: TRBV18; clone size: .
CDR3 protein: CASSLGYRTSTDTQYF; CDR3 DNA: TGTGCCAGCAGCTTGGGGTACAGGACGTCCACAGATACGCAGTATTTT; CDR3 length: 16; J gene: TRBJ2-3; D gene: .; V gene: TRBV5-4; clone size: .
CDR3 protein: CASSRPGTVTYEQYF; CDR3 DNA: TGTGCCAGCAGCAGACCCGGGACAGTGACCTACGAGCAGTACTTC; CDR3 length: 15; J gene: TRBJ2-7; D gene: TRBD1; V gene: TRBV14; clone size: .
CDR3 protein: CASSFTPKETQYF; CDR3 DNA: TGTGCCAGCAGCTTCACTCCGAAAGAGACCCAGTACTTC; CDR3 length: 13; J gene: TRBJ2-5; D gene: .; V gene: TRBV5-8; clone size: .
CDR3 protein: CASSLAGTSGVGDTQYF; CDR3 DNA: TGTGCCAGCAGCCTCGCCGGGACTAGCGGGGTCGGGGATACGCAGTATTTT; CDR3 length: 17; J gene: TRBJ2-3; D gene: TRBD2; V gene: TRBV7-9; clone size: .
CDR3 protein: CASSFQADRSNEKLFF; CDR3 DNA: TGTGCCAGCAGCTTTCAGGCGGACAGGAGTAATGAAAAACTGTTTTTT; CDR3 length: 16; J gene: TRBJ1-4; D gene: TRBD1; V gene: TRBV7-2; clone size: .
CDR3 protein: CASNWGGYNEQFF; CDR3 DNA: TGTGCCAGTAATTGGGGGGGATACAATGAGCAGTTCTTC; CDR3 length: 13; J gene: TRBJ2-1; D gene: TRBD2; V gene: TRBV19; clone size: .